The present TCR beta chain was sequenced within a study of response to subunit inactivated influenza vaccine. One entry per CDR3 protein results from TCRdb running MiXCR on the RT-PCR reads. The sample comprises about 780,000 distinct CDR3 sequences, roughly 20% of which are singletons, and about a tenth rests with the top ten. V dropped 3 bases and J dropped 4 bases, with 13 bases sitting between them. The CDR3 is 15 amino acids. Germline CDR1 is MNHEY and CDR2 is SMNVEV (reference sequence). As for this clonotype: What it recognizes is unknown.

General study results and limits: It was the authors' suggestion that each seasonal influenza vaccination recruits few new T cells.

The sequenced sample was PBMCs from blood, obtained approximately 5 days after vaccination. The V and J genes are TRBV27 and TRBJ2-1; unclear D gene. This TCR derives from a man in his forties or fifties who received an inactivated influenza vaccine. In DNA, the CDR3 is TGTGCCAGCAGTTTTCTACCGGGCACTTACAATGAGCAGTTCTTC. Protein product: CASSFLPGTYNEQFF.